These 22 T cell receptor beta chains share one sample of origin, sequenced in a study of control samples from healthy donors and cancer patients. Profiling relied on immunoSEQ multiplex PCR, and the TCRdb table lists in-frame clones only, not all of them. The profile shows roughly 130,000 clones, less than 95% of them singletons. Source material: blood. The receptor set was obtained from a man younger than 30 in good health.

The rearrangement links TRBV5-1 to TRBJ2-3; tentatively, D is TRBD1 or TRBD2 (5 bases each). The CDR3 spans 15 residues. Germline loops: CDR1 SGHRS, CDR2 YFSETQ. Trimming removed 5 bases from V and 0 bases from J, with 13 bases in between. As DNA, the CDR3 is TGCGCCAGCAGTGAGCGAGGGGATAGCACAGATACGCAGTATTTT. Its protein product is CASSERGDSTDTQYF.

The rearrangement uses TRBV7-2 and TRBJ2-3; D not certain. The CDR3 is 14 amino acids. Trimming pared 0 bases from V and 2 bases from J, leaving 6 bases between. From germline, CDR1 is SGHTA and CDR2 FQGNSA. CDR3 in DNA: TGTGCCAGCAGCTTAGCGGAGTCCACAGATACGCAGTATTTT. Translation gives CASSLAESTDTQYF.

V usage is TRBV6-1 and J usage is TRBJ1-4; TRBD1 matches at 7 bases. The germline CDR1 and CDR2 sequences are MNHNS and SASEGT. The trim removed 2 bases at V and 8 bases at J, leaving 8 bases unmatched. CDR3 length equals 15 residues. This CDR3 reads CASSEIKGAVEKLFF. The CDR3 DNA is TGTGCCAGCAGTGAAATAAAGGGGGCTGTCGAAAAACTGTTTTTT.

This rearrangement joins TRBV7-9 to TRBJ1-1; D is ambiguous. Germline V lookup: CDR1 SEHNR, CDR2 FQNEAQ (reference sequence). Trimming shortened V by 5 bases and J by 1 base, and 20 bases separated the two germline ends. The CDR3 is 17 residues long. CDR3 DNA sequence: TGTGCCAGCAGCCAAGTTTCCCTTAGTAGGGCGAACACTGAAGCTTTCTTT. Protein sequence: CASSQVSLSRANTEAFF.

The CDR3 nucleotides are TGTGCCAGCTCACCAACCAGGGCCGTGACTGAAGCTTTCTTT. Encoded protein: CASSPTRAVTEAFF. The chain employs TRBV18 and TRBJ1-1; maybe TRBD1 (5 bases). The germline V gene encodes CDR1 KGHSH and CDR2 LQKENI. Trimming stripped 2 bases from V and 5 bases from J, with 12 bases between. This CDR3 region has 14 residues.

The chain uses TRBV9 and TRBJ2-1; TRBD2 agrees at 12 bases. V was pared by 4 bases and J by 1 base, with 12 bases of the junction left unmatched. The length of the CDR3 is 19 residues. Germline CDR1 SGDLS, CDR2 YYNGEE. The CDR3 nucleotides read TGTGCCAGCAGCTCACTCCAGGGACTAGCGGGTCTTTCCTACAATGAGCAGTTCTTC. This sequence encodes CASSSLQGLAGLSYNEQFF.

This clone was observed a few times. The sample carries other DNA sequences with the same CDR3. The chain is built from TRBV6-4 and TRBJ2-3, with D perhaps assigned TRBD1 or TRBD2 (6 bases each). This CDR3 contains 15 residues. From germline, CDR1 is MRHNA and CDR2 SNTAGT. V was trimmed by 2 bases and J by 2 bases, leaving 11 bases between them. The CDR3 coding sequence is TGTGCCAGCAGTGACGGGACGGGGGCCACAGATACGCAGTATTTT. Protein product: CASSDGTGATDTQYF.

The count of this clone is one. Here the CDR3 DNA reads TGTGCCAGCAGTCCACAGGGACGGGAAAACATTCAGTACTTC. The encoded protein is CASSPQGRENIQYF. This chain uses TRBV2 with TRBJ2-4; D perhaps matches TRBD1 (6 bases). This CDR3 spans 14 amino acids. Germline V gene sequence: CDR1 SNHLY, CDR2 FYNNEI. V gave up 5 bases and J gave up 5 bases, with 13 bases separating them. Full variable domain (outside the CDR3, taken from reference TRBV2 and TRBJ2-4): EPEVTQTPSHQVTQMGQEVILRCVPISNHLYFYWYRQILGQKVEFLVSFYNNEISEKSEIFDDQFSVERPDGSNFTLKIRSTKLEDSAMYFCASSPQGRENIQYFGAGTRLSVL.

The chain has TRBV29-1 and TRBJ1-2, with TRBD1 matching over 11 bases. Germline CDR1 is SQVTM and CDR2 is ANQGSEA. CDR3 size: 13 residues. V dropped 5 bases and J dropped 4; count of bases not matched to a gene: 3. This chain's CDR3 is CSVTGTGGYGYTF. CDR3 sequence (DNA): TGCAGCGTTACCGGGACAGGGGGCTATGGCTACACCTTC.

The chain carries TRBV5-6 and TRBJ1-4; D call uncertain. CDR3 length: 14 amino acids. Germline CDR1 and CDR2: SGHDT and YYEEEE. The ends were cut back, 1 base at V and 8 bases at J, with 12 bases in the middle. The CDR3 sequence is CASSLLRGREKLFF. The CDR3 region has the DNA TGTGCCAGCAGCTTGCTACGGGGAAGGGAAAAACTGTTTTTT.

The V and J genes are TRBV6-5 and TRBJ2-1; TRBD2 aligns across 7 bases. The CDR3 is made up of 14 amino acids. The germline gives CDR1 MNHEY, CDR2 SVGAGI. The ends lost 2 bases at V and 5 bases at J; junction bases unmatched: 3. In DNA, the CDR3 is TGTGCCAGCAGTTACCCGGGACTACACAATGAGCAGTTCTTC. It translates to CASSYPGLHNEQFF.

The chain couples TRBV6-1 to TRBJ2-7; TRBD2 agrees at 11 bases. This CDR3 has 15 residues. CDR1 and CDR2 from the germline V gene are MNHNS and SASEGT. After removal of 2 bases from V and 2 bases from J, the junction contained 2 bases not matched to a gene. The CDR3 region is CASSETSGGTYEQYF. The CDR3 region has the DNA TGTGCCAGCAGTGAAACTAGCGGGGGCACCTACGAGCAGTACTTC.

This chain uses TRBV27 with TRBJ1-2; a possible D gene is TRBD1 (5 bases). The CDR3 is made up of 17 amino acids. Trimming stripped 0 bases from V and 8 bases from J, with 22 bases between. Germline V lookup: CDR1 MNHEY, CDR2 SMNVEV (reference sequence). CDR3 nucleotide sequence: TGTGCCAGCAGTTTATCGTCCCGGGGCAGGAGGGATCGAGGCTACACCTTC. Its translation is CASSLSSRGRRDRGYTF.

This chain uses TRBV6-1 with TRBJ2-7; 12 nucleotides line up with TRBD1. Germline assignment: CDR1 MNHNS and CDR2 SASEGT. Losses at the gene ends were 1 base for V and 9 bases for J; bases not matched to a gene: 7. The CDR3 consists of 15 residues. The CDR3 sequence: CASSEGGQGADGQYF. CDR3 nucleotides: TGTGCCAGCAGTGAAGGGGGACAGGGGGCGGACGGGCAGTACTTC.

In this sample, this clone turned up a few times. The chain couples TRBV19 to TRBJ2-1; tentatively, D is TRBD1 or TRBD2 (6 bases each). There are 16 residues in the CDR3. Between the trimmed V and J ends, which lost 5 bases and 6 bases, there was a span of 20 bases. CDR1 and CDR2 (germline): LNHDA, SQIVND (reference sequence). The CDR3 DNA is TGTGCCAGTAGTGCCTTAGACGGGGGCGATATCAATGAGCAGTTCTTC. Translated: CASSALDGGDINEQFF.

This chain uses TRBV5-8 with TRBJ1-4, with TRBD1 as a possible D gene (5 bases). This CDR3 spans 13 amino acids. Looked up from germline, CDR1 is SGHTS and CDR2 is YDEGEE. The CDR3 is CNWQGGTNEKLFF. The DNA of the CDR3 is TGTAATTGGCAGGGAGGCACTAATGAAAAACTGTTTTTT.

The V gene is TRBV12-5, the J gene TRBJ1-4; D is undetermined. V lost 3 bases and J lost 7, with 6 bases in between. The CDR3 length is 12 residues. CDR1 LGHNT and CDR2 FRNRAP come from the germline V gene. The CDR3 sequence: CASGFKVEKLFF. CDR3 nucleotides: TGTGCTAGTGGTTTCAAGGTTGAAAAACTGTTTTTT.

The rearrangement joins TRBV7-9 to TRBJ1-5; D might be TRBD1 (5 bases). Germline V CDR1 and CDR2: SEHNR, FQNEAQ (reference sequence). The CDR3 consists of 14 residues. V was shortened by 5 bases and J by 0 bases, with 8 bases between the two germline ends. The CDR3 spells CASSAGTSNQPQHF. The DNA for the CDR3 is TGTGCCAGCAGCGCAGGGACTAGCAATCAGCCCCAGCATTTT.

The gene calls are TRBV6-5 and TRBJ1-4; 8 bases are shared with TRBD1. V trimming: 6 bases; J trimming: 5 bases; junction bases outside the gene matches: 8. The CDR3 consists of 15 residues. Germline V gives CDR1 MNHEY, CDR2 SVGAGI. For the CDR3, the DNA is TGTGCCAGCAGGACCGGACAGGGACCAAATGAAAAACTGTTTTTT. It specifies CASRTGQGPNEKLFF.

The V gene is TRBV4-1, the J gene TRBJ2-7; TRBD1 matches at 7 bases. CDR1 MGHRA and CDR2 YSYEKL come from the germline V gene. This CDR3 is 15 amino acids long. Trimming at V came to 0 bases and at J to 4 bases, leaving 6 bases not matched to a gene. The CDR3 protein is CASSQENTGVYEQYF. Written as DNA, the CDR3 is TGCGCCAGCAGCCAAGAGAATACAGGGGTTTACGAGCAGTACTTC.

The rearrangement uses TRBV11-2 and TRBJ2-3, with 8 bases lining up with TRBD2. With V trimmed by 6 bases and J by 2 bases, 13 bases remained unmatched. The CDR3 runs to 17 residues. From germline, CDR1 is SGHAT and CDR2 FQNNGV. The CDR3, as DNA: TGTGCCAGCAGATTGTTCCTCCGGACTAGCCCCACAGATACGCAGTATTTT. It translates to CASRLFLRTSPTDTQYF.

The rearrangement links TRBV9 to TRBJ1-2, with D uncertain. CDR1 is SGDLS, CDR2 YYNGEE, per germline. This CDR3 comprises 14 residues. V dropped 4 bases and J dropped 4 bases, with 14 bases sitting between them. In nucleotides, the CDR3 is TGTGCCAGCAGCCCTATCTTTGTTGCCTATGGCTACACCTTC. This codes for CASSPIFVAYGYTF.